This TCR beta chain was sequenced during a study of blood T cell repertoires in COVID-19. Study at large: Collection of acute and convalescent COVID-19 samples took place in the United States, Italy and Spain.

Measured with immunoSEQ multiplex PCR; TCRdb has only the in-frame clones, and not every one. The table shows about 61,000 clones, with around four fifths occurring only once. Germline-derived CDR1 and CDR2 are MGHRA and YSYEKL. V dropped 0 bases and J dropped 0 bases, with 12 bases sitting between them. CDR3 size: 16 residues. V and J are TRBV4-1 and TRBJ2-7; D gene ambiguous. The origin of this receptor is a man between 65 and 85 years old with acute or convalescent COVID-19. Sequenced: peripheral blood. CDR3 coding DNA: TGCGCCAGCAGCCAAGATCCACGGTGGTGCTCCTACGAGCAGTACTTC. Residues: CASSQDPRWCSYEQYF.